This entry concerns a single TCR beta chain. Its antigen is as yet unknown. In germline, CDR1 is ENHRY, CDR2 SYGVKD. Trimming shortened V by 6 bases and J by 0 bases, and 12 bases separated the two germline ends. The CDR3 has 15 residues. The data were obtained in a study of cytotoxic CD8 clonotypes in ibrutinib-treated CLL. Generated by immunoSEQ multiplex PCR, the TCRdb table keeps only in-frame clones and is missing some. In the table there are some 50,000 clones, 55% to 65% of which are singletons. Regarding the study as a whole: Clonality went up at ibrutinib response and then declined back toward baseline at progression.

Sequenced here: PBMCs, sampled after 24 months of ibrutinib treatment. The clonotype comes from a human donor with chronic lymphocytic leukemia. The rearrangement links TRBV10-3 to TRBJ1-3, with D possibly TRBD1 on 6 matching bases. CDR3 loop: CAIRKTGSSGNTIYF. The CDR3, as DNA: TGTGCCATCAGGAAGACAGGCTCCTCTGGAAACACCATATATTTT.